The present T cell receptor (beta chain) was sequenced within a study of blood T cells in healthy people across ages (dated by TCRdb to about 2015). The study in broad terms: In model experiments, template switching captured about one uniquely barcoded TCR beta cDNA molecule for every two T cells. Using deep sequencing normalized with unique cDNA molecular identifiers, the study measured how TCR beta repertoire diversity changes with age. The donors were split into four age groups: young (average 16 years), middle-aged (39), aged (62) and long-lived (more than 80). To avoid experimental bias, donors of different ages were randomly spread across the sequencing lanes. Using the same blood draw, the study looked at two additional independent replicas of 1 million unique cDNA reads for two donors, one aged 18 to 30 and the other aged 80 or older.

Systemically healthy Caucasian individuals from Russia, around 39 in total and aged about 6 to 100 years, were included as donors. About 9.6 milliliters of peripheral blood were collected from each donor into EDTA-treated Vacutainer tubes. Ficoll-Paque density-gradient centrifugation was used to isolate PBMCs, with at least 6.5 million per sample. Total RNA, at least 6 micrograms per sample, was extracted from PBMCs with Trizol reagent. Naive CD45RAhigh/CD27high T cell percentages were measured by flow cytometry on a PBMC aliquot from every donor. The library was built by means of 5' RACE. Sequencing was performed on an Illumina HiSeq 2500. A second 7 to 11 cycle PCR used a sample-barcoded 5' primer and a J-beta primer mix. A template-switch 5' adaptor carrying 12 random nucleotides introduced a unique molecular identifier onto each TCR beta cDNA molecule. At least 3 million CDR3-containing paired-end reads were obtained from each sample. The Mint cDNA synthesis kit, primed by a TRBC-specific oligonucleotide, was used to synthesize first-strand cDNA from all RNA. Following uracil-DNA glycosylase treatment, all cDNA underwent a first 18-cycle PCR with the universal primers M1SS and BC2_uni_R. The paper's processing steps were these. Normalization of each sample was performed by random selection of 1 million high-quality reads, each carrying a distinct molecular identifier. Instead of being binned into consensus sequences, reads that shared molecular identifiers were thrown out. MiTCR, run with a Q25 quality threshold and the strictest error-elimination algorithm, handled CDR3 identification, clonotype clustering and error correction. A nonparametric unseen species model using Euler transformation provided a lower-bound estimate of total TCR beta diversity. The public reads were run again by TCRdb, first through fastp at Q25 and then through MiXCR, and only productive beta chains were kept. Every entry covers one CDR3 protein and lists the most common genes and DNA from its rows. The V and J calls, along with clone size, are taken from TCRdb and not from the paper's own processing. Present in this sample are over 500,000 distinct CDR3 sequences, approximately 52% of which were seen just once. About 13% of the sample rests with the top ten.

CDR1 and CDR2 are drawn from the germline V gene: MGHRA, YSYEKL. Compared with germline, V lacks 0 bases and J lacks 5 bases; bases without a gene match: 3. There are 15 amino acids in the CDR3, from cysteine to phenylalanine inclusive. Only the CDR3 region is kept as DNA, spanning 45 bases read in frame from base 1. On the study overall, not on this receptor specifically: Because donor CMV infection status was unknown, age-related changes in expanded clonotypes were potentially confounded. Observed TCR beta diversity per million T cells fell roughly linearly with age, and a significant reduction was already apparent by age roughly 40. Estimates of total diversity based on one million sequenced T cells were considered lower bounds and underestimates. A strong correlation was found between observed TCR beta diversity and the percentage of naive T cells measured by flow cytometry. The long-lived group showed more naive CD4+ T cells, fewer expanded clones and increased TCR diversity than the aged group, suggesting age selection. Bulk unsorted PBMC profiling prevented conclusive comparison of naive and antigen-experienced compartments.

This clonotype was seen many times. The target of this receptor is not known. No per-base quality is available; no much larger clone lies one base away. What was sequenced was blood. The chain is made from TRBV4-1 and TRBJ1-5; 8 bases in between match TRBD1. This sequence originates from a woman over 75 in good health. The CDR3 region has the sequence CASSQEGQEDQPQHF. The DNA sequence is as follows: TGCGCCAGCAGCCAAGAGGGACAGGAGGATCAGCCCCAGCATTTT.